This TCR beta chain was recorded in a study of regulatory T cells in long-lasting Graves disease (dated by TCRdb to about 2021). A note on the overall study: To count as having persistent Graves' disease, a patient had to have received antithyroid drug treatment for over 5 years with TSH receptor autoantibodies remaining persistently positive. Antithyroid drugs had been taken for approximately 9.5 years on average by persistent Graves' disease patients in the clinical cohort. This study used TCR sequencing and RNA sequencing of peripheral blood to compare persistent Graves' disease patients against newly diagnosed Graves' disease patients. The study was conducted in China and was registered as a clinical trial. TCR sequencing covered some 13 persistent and 20 or so newly diagnosed Graves' disease patients, 33 samples in total.

The meaning of the sample's time point label: persistent/refractory GD, antithyroid drugs over 5 years with positive TRAb. For both TCR sequencing and RNA sequencing, RNA was extracted from PBMCs in TRIzol. Graves' disease was diagnosed according to American Thyroid Association guidelines. Recruitment of patients was carried out at an endocrinology department in Xi'an, China. From each patient, approximately 9 milliliters of peripheral blood was collected into an EDTA anticoagulant tube. PBMCs were isolated by Ficoll Paque Plus density gradient separation without further T cell sorting. An Agilent 2100 Bioanalyzer and agarose gel were used to assess RNA quality, and a NanoDrop 2000 was used to measure RNA concentration. Paper-wide results and their limitations: Patients with persistent disease shared more public clonotypes (about 2,900) than newly diagnosed patients did (966). Compared with newly diagnosed patients, persistent Graves' disease patients had lower TCR Shannon entropy and fewer highly expanded clones, which suggests clonal expansion. The authors acknowledged the small sample size as a limitation that may reduce accuracy. Only the TCR beta chain was sequenced and analyzed. Preferential use of TRBV28, TRBJ1-2 and TRBJ2-5 was observed in persistent disease, whereas TRBV20-1 and TRBJ2-1 were favored in newly diagnosed disease. Because the primary lesion, thyroid tissue, could not be accessed, the study looked at peripheral blood alone.

Trimming accounts for 5 bases at V and 3 bases at J, while the number of junction bases matched to no gene is 4. Reading the germline V gene gives CDR1 SGHTA and CDR2 FQGNSA. Reading from cysteine to phenylalanine, the CDR3 counts 13 amino acids. This entry keeps only the CDR3 DNA: 39 bases, framed from base 1. Library construction relied on multiplex PCR. This sample was sequenced with an Illumina HiSeq 4000. CDR3 regions were amplified by Arm-PCR with iRepertoire HTBI primers to construct TCR beta libraries. PCR products were gel purified before sequencing. On the authors' methods: A total of roughly 65 TRBV and 14 TRBJ segments were identified across samples and were used for gene usage analysis of CDR3 amino acid clonotypes. Filtered high-quality paired reads were merged into contigs using COPE and FqMerger. BLAST was used to align contigs to IMGT TRBV, TRBD and TRBJ reference genes, and CDR3 was defined according to IMGT. Any clonotype with a frequency above 0.1% was counted as a highly expanded clone. Shannon entropy was used to measure repertoire diversity, and the Gini coefficient was used to measure V-J evenness. Public clonotypes were defined as clonotypes shared by more than one individual. TCRdb itself trimmed the public reads at Q25 with fastp, ran MiXCR and retained productive beta chains. Rows are unified per CDR3 protein, each entry keeping the most common DNA and genes. These V and J calls derive from TCRdb rather than the authors' analysis. Present in this sample are roughly 450,000 distinct CDR3 sequences, roughly 22% of which were seen just once. The leading ten clones occupy roughly 13% of the sample.

This clonotype was counted at least ten times. Its antigen remains undetermined. No much larger clonotype is one base removed from it; base qualities were not supplied. This sequence originates from a female donor with Graves disease. The rearrangement combines TRBV7-2 with TRBJ2-7; 7 of the junction bases match TRBD1. Source: peripheral blood mononuclear cells (PBMCs), taken when the disease was refractory, from a patient treated with antithyroid drugs. This receptor has the CDR3 CASSRDRVYEQYF. The DNA sequence is given as TGTGCCAGCAGCCGCGACAGGGTCTACGAGCAGTACTTC.